This T cell receptor (beta chain) stems from a study of cytomegalovirus exposure and HLA in healthy donors. Study observations and caveats: High sensitivity and specificity were reportedly achieved when the classifier diagnosed cytomegalovirus status. In a later analysis, approximately 18,000 TCR beta sequences were associated with HLA alleles at 0.05 false discovery rate. Prior analysis indicated that the majority of TCR beta V segments exhibited productivity approximately 87% or approximately 30% of the time.

V shed 6 bases and J shed 5 bases, with 10 bases lying between them. The CDR3 has 13 amino acids. Germline CDR1 reads SNHLY; CDR2 reads FYNNEI. Primers: 60 Vbeta forward and 13 Jbeta reverse. Here immunoSEQ multiplex PCR was the method, and the copy in TCRdb shows in-frame clones only, minus some. This repertoire shows 110,000 to 150,000 clones, approximately 80% found once; its top ten account for roughly 4.3%. The donors gave bone marrow, and they were healthy. Details on this clone: Its antigen is not known.

The sequence was obtained from a male donor in good health and CMV-seronegative. V gene TRBV2 combines with J gene TRBJ2-2; D is uncertain. The specimen was PBMCs. CDR3 residues: CASRLTVTGELFF. CDR3 nucleotides: TGTGCCAGCAGATTAACGGTAACCGGGGAGCTGTTTTTT.